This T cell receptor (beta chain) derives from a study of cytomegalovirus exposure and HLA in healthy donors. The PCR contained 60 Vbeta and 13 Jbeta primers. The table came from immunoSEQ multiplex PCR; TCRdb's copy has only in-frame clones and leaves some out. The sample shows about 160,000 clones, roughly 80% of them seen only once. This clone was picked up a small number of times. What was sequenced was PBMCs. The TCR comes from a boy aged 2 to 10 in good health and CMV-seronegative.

For the CDR3, the DNA is TGTGCCAGCAGTGTTCCGACAGGGGACACTGAAGCTTTCTTT. It is translated as CASSVPTGDTEAFF. V usage is TRBV6-1 and J usage is TRBJ1-1, with 8 nucleotides matching TRBD1. The ends lost 4 bases at V and 3 bases at J; junction bases unmatched: 4. CDR3 length: 14 amino acids. CDR1 is MNHNS, CDR2 SASEGT, per germline.